The 24 T cell receptor beta chains below were found in one sample sequenced in a study of cytomegalovirus exposure and HLA in healthy donors (dated by TCRdb to about 2017). The library was obtained by the immunoSEQ multiplex PCR assay. For the multiplex PCR, a mixture combining 60 forward primers for TCR Vbeta segments and 13 reverse primers for TCR Jbeta segments was used. This is the immuneACCESS table as TCRdb keeps it, with only in-frame sequences that have V and J called. A part of the clones is gone; compared with another copy, unresolved V genes explain less than half, and the rest is unexplained. Present in this sample are 55,000 to 65,000 clones, approximately 80% of which were seen just once. Clones ranked in the top ten supply about 3.3% of the sample. What was sequenced was PBMCs. The origin of the receptors is a woman between 40 and 50 years old in good health and CMV-seropositive.

This rearrangement joins TRBV5-4 to TRBJ2-2, with D perhaps TRBD1 (6 bases). The CDR3 is made up of 15 amino acids. Per germline, CDR1 SGHNT and CDR2 YYREEE (reference sequence). Trimming stripped 3 bases from V and 0 bases from J, with 9 bases between. The DNA for the CDR3 is TGTGCCAGCAGCTCCGGACAGACGAACACCGGGGAGCTGTTTTTT. Translated, it gives CASSSGQTNTGELFF.

The chain combines TRBV5-1 with TRBJ1-2; no definite D call. Per germline, CDR1 SGHRS and CDR2 YFSETQ. This CDR3 has 13 amino acids. Between the trimmed V and J ends, which lost 0 bases and 3 bases, there was a span of 6 bases. In DNA, the CDR3 is TGCGCCAGCAGCTTGGTGCTAGACTATGGCTACACCTTC. It specifies CASSLVLDYGYTF.

This clone has a handful of counts. V is TRBV30 and J is TRBJ1-2, with D possibly being TRBD1 (5 bases). CDR1 GTSNPN and CDR2 SVGIG come from the germline V gene (reference sequence). CDR3 length: 13 amino acids. With 0 bases removed from V and 6 bases from J, the gap between germline ends came to 11 bases. In nucleotides, the CDR3 is TGTGCCTGGAGTGTACGAGAGACAGATGGCTACACCTTC. Its translation is CAWSVRETDGYTF.

The CDR3 is CAGGGSANSPLHF. The CDR3 DNA follows: TGTGCCGGCGGAGGCAGCGCAAATTCACCCCTCCACTTT. The gene calls are TRBV6-1 and TRBJ1-6; D is uncertain. CDR1 MNHNS and CDR2 SASEGT come from the germline V gene. The V end lost 11 bases, the J end lost 7 bases, and 15 bases lay between the germline ends. The CDR3 runs to 13 residues.

This clone appeared once. V gene TRBV2 combines with J gene TRBJ1-2; no clear D. Germline CDR1 is SNHLY and CDR2 is FYNNEI. V was cut by 2 bases and J by 3 bases, with 16 bases left in between. There are 16 residues in the CDR3. The CDR3 protein is CASSEFPWEQDYGYTF. CDR3 DNA: TGTGCCAGCAGTGAATTCCCCTGGGAGCAGGACTATGGCTACACCTTC.

The V and J genes are TRBV5-1 and TRBJ2-7; D may be TRBD2 (6 bases). The CDR3 covers 15 residues. Germline V lookup: CDR1 SGHRS, CDR2 YFSETQ. Trimming took 0 bases from V and 4 from J, leaving 14 bases between them. This CDR3 reads CASSLGSGGWYEQYF. The DNA of the CDR3 is TGCGCCAGCAGCTTGGGGTCCGGGGGTTGGTACGAGCAGTACTTC.

The chain employs TRBV18 and TRBJ2-7; 7 nucleotides line up with TRBD1. Looked up from germline, CDR1 is KGHSH and CDR2 is LQKENI. V was clipped by 5 bases and J by 1 base; unmatched bases: 2. This CDR3 contains 13 residues. The CDR3 DNA reads TGTGCCAGCTCATGGGACAGATCCTACGAGCAGTACTTC. Translation gives CASSWDRSYEQYF.

V usage is TRBV21-1 and J usage is TRBJ1-2. TRBV21-1 is a known pseudogene. The CDR3 contains 20 residues. CDR3 loop: CASSKAGRGKEDRRYYGYTF. The CDR3 DNA follows: TGTGCCAGCAGCAAAGCGGGGAGGGGCAAGGAGGATCGGCGCTACTATGGCTACACCTTC.

The genes are TRBV19 and TRBJ1-4; D is perhaps TRBD1 (6 bases). The germline V and J ends were trimmed by 5 bases and 6 bases, with 19 bases remaining between them. CDR3 length: 16 residues. The germline V gene encodes CDR1 LNHDA and CDR2 SQIVND (reference sequence). The DNA for the CDR3 is TGTGCCAGTAGTCTCCCCCTGGGGGGGGGCGATGAAAAACTGTTTTTT. The encoded protein is CASSLPLGGGDEKLFF.

The chain links TRBV7-8 to TRBJ2-3, with TRBD1 identical over 7 bases. Unmatched junction bases numbered 9, after V lost 5 bases and J lost 4 bases. Per the germline V gene, CDR1 is SGHVS and CDR2 is FQNEAQ. CDR3 length: 15 amino acids. Here the CDR3 reads CASSLSTGVPDTQYF. In nucleotides, the CDR3 is TGTGCCAGCAGCCTATCAACAGGGGTCCCAGATACGCAGTATTTT.

This rearrangement joins TRBV7-9 to TRBJ1-5; no clear D. Trimming took 6 bases from V and 4 from J, leaving 16 bases between them. The germline CDR1 and CDR2 sequences are SEHNR and FQNEAQ (reference sequence). The CDR3 contains 15 residues. The CDR3 DNA follows: TGTGCCAGCAGTACCTCGGGGAGAGCTAATCAGCCCCAGCATTTT. Its translation: CASSTSGRANQPQHF. Filled out from reference TRBV7-9 and TRBJ1-5, the complete variable domain reads DTGVSQNPRHKITKRGQNVTFRCDPISEHNRLYWYRQTLGQGPEFLTYFQNEAQLEKSRLLSDRFSAERPKGSFSTLEIQRTEQGDSAMYLCASSTSGRANQPQHFGDGTRLSIL.

The V and J genes are TRBV18 and TRBJ1-2, with D uncertain. The V end lost 3 bases, the J end lost 4 bases, and 9 bases lay between the germline ends. CDR1 is KGHSH and CDR2 is LQKENI in the germline V gene. CDR3 length: 13 residues. In DNA, the CDR3 is TGTGCCAGCTCACCCCGTGATAGCTATGGCTACACCTTC. Translating gives CASSPRDSYGYTF.

V is TRBV4-1 and J is TRBJ2-3; TRBD2 matches 7 bases. With V trimmed by 4 bases and J by 0 bases, 4 bases remained unmatched. This CDR3 spans 15 amino acids. CDR1 MGHRA and CDR2 YSYEKL come from the germline V gene. CDR3 region: CASSRAGSSTDTQYF. The CDR3 nucleotides are TGCGCCAGCAGCCGAGCGGGGTCTAGCACAGATACGCAGTATTTT.

V and J are TRBV9 and TRBJ2-7, with 9 bases that match TRBD1. The CDR3 length is 14 residues. The germline V gene encodes CDR1 SGDLS and CDR2 YYNGEE. V shed 4 bases and J 1 base; nucleotides not matched to a gene: 3. CDR3 nucleotide sequence: TGTGCCAGCAGCCGACAGGGGGATTCCTACGAGCAGTACTTC. Amino acid sequence: CASSRQGDSYEQYF.

The genes are TRBV6-5 and TRBJ2-7; unclear D gene. The germline V gene encodes CDR1 MNHEY and CDR2 SVGAGI. This CDR3 has 12 residues. The germline V and J ends were trimmed by 8 bases and 3 bases, with 11 bases remaining between them. CDR3 DNA: TGTGCCAGCCTTAGCCCGATCTACGAGCAGTACTTC. Translated, it gives CASLSPIYEQYF.

This clone turned up a few times. The chain links TRBV10-2 to TRBJ2-3; 7 nucleotides align to TRBD1. J gave up 0 bases and V 7 bases, and 4 bases lay outside the gene matches. Germline lookup yields CDR1 WSHSY and CDR2 SAAADI. This CDR3 spans 14 amino acids. The CDR3 is CASTRTGSTDTQYF. The CDR3 nucleotides are TGCGCCAGCACTAGGACAGGTAGCACAGATACGCAGTATTTT.

V and J are TRBV5-1 and TRBJ2-7; 10 positions agree with TRBD1. CDR1 is SGHRS, CDR2 YFSETQ, per germline. CDR3 length: 15 amino acids. Losses at the gene ends were 4 bases for V and 4 bases for J; bases not matched to a gene: 8. The CDR3 DNA reads as TGCGCCAGCAGCCCTCCTGGGACAGGGGTTTACGAGCAGTACTTC. Encoded protein: CASSPPGTGVYEQYF.

This sequence joins TRBV9 and TRBJ2-1; the D gene is possibly TRBD2 (6 bases). In germline, CDR1 is SGDLS, CDR2 YYNGEE. This CDR3 has 16 amino acids. V was cut by 0 bases and J by 3 bases, with 13 bases left in between. The CDR3 DNA follows: TGTGCCAGCAGCGTAGCTAGTGCTAGCGTCTACAATGAGCAGTTCTTC. Encoded protein: CASSVASASVYNEQFF.

This clone was found a few times. This chain joins TRBV5-5 and TRBJ1-4; 9 bases line up with TRBD1. J was trimmed by 6 bases and V by 4 bases; bases with no gene match: 7. Germline V gene lookup returns CDR1 SGHKS and CDR2 YYEKEE (reference sequence). The CDR3 has 15 residues. The chain's CDR3 is CASSPTGGHDEKLFF. For the CDR3, the DNA is TGTGCCAGCAGCCCGACAGGGGGTCATGATGAAAAACTGTTTTTT. Combining the CDR3 with reference TRBV5-5 and TRBJ1-4 gives the whole variable domain DAGVTQSPTHLIKTRGQQVTLRCSPISGHKSVSWYQQVLGQGPQFIFQYYEKEERGRGNFPDRFSARQFPNYSSELNVNALLLGDSALYLCASSPTGGHDEKLFFGSGTQLSVL.

V gene TRBV2 combines with J gene TRBJ1-1, with a weak D call TRBD1 (6 bases). V was shortened by 8 bases and J by 3 bases, with 10 bases between the two germline ends. CDR3 length: 12 residues. The germline gives CDR1 SNHLY, CDR2 FYNNEI. The CDR3 region has the DNA TGTGCCAGCCAGAAGGGGGACACTGAAGCTTTCTTT. As protein: CASQKGDTEAFF.

The chain carries TRBV6-6 and TRBJ1-1; 7 bases align to TRBD1. The germline V gene has CDR1 MNHNY and CDR2 SVGAGI (reference sequence). The CDR3 extends over 14 amino acids. V gave up 5 bases and J gave up 2 bases; unmatched junction bases: 5. The DNA for the CDR3 is TGTGCCAGCAGTCGGGGGACAGCCAACACTGAAGCTTTCTTT. This encodes CASSRGTANTEAFF.

The rearrangement joins TRBV5-4 to TRBJ1-6; D might be TRBD1 (5 bases). V was trimmed by 4 bases and J by 4 bases, leaving 12 bases between them. CDR3 length: 15 amino acids. The germline V gene has CDR1 SGHNT and CDR2 YYREEE (reference sequence). The CDR3 loop is CASSPRQTYNSPLHF. CDR3 nucleotides: TGTGCCAGCAGCCCTCGACAGACTTATAATTCACCCCTCCACTTT.

This sequence joins TRBV30 and TRBJ2-5; D is unclear. Germline values: CDR1 GTSNPN, CDR2 SVGIG (reference sequence). With 0 bases removed from V and 5 bases from J, the gap between germline ends came to 10 bases. The CDR3 length is 13 residues. CDR3 protein: CAWSVRLGETQYF. DNA for the CDR3: TGTGCCTGGAGTGTACGGCTCGGGGAGACCCAGTACTTC.

The chain uses TRBV29-1 and TRBJ2-3; 7 nucleotides align to TRBD2. Germline assignment: CDR1 SQVTM and CDR2 ANQGSEA. The CDR3 is 14 amino acids. The ends lost 7 bases at V and 1 base at J; junction bases unmatched: 8. The CDR3 DNA reads as TGCAGCGCCGCCAGCGGGGACCGCACAGATACGCAGTATTTT. It is translated as CSAASGDRTDTQYF.